This TCR beta chain is drawn from a study of cytomegalovirus exposure and HLA in healthy donors. The PCR contained 60 Vbeta and 13 Jbeta primers. Some clones are missing from TCRdb's copy, which holds only in-frame ones; the method was immunoSEQ multiplex PCR. The repertoire consists of about 110,000 clones, with 60% to 75% occurring once and the leading ten covering approximately 10%. V lost 2 bases, J lost 5 bases, and 6 bases stayed unmatched. The CDR3 length is 15 residues. Germline CDR1 MNHEY, CDR2 SVGAGI. The sequenced sample was PBMCs. This rearrangement joins TRBV6-5 to TRBJ2-5, with TRBD2 matching 9 bases. This receptor was taken from a man aged 40-49 years in good health and CMV-seropositive. CDR3 loop: CASSYAGGPRETQYF. CDR3 in DNA: TGTGCCAGCAGTTACGCGGGAGGGCCGCGGGAGACCCAGTACTTC.